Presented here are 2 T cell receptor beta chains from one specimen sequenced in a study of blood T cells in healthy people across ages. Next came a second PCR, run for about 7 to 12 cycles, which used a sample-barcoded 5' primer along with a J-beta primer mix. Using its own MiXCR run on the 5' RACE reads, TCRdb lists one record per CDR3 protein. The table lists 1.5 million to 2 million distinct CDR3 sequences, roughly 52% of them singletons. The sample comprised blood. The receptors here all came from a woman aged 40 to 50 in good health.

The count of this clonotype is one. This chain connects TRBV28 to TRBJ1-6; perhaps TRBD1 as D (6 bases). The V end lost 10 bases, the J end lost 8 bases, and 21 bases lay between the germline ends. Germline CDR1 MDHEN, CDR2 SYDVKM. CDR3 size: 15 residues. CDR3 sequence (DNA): TGTGCCACCAGGACGCTGGGGGCTGTGGATTCACCCCTCCACTTT. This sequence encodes CATRTLGAVDSPLHF. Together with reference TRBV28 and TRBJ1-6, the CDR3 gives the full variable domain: DVKVTQSSRYLVKRTGEKVFLECVQDMDHENMFWYRQDPGLGLRLIYFSYDVKMKEKGDIPEGYSVSREKKERFSLILESASTNQTSMYLCATRTLGAVDSPLHFGNGTRLTVT.

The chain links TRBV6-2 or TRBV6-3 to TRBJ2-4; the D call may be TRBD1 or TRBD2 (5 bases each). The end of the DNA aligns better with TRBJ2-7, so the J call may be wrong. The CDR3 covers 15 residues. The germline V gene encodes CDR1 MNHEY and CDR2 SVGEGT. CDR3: CASSRDPPWAYEQYF. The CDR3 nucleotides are TGTGCCAGCAGCCGGGACCCGCCTTGGGCCTACGAGCAGTACTTC.